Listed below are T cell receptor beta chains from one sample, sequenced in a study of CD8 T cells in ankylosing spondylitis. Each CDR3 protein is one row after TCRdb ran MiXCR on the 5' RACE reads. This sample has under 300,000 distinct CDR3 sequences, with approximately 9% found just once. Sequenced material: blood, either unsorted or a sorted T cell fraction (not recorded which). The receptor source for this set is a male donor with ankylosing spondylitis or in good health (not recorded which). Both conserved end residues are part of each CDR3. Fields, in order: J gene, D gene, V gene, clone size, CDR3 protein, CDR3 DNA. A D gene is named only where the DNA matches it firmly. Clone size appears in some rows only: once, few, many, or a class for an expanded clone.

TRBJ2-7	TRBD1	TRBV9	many	CASSVDSGGYEQYF	TGTGCCAGCAGCGTTGATTCAGGGGGCTACGAGCAGTACTTC
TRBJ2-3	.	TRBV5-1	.	CASRAGSDTRTDTQYF	TGCGCCAGCAGGGCGGGGTCGGACACGCGTACCGATACGCAGTATTTT
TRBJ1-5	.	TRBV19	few	CASSVGSGAGQPQHF	TGTGCCAGTAGCGTCGGGTCGGGGGCTGGTCAGCCCCAGCATTTT
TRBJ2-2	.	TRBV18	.	CASSPGTRTGELFF	TGTGCCAGCTCACCAGGGACGCGAACCGGGGAGCTGTTTTTT
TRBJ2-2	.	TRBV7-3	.	CASSWQTGELFF	TGTGCCAGCAGCTGGCAGACCGGGGAGCTGTTTTTT
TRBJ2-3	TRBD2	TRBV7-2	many	CASSSTSGKTTDTQYF	TGTGCCAGCAGCTCAACTAGCGGGAAGACCACAGATACGCAGTATTTT
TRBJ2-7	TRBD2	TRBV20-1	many	CSGTSGAYEQYF	TGCAGTGGGACTAGCGGGGCCTACGAGCAGTACTTC
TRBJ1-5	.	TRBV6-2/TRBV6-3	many	CASSYVRATSNQPQHF	TGTGCCAGCAGTTACGTCCGGGCGACTAGCAATCAGCCCCAGCATTTT
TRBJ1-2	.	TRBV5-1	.	CASSPGEERYTF	TGCGCCAGCAGCCCCGGGGAGGAGCGCTACACCTTC
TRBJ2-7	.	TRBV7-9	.	CASSLSPRVYEQYF	TGTGCCAGCAGCTTAAGTCCCAGGGTGTACGAGCAGTACTTC
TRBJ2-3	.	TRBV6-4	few	CASSETQGSTDTQYF	TGTGCCAGCAGCGAGACGCAGGGTAGCACAGATACGCAGTATTTT
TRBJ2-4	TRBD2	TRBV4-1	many	CASSQDSMGLAGGKVIQYF	TGCGCCAGCAGCCAAGATTCAATGGGACTAGCGGGAGGAAAGGTCATTCAGTACTTC
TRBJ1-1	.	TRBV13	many	CASSWDAQGDTEAFF	TGTGCCAGCAGCTGGGACGCGCAGGGTGATACTGAAGCTTTCTTT
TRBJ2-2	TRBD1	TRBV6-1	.	CASRSPGQANTGELFF	TGTGCCAGCAGGAGTCCGGGACAGGCAAACACCGGGGAGCTGTTTTTT
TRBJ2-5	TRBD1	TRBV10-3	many	CAIRGQGGQETQYF	TGTGCCATCAGGGGACAGGGAGGACAAGAGACCCAGTACTTC
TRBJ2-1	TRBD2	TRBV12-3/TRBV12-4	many	CASSPEGLAGANEQFF	TGTGCCAGCAGTCCCGAGGGACTAGCGGGAGCTAATGAGCAGTTCTTC
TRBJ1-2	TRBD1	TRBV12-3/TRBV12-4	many	CASSAQGALYGYTF	TGTGCCAGCAGTGCACAGGGGGCACTGTATGGCTACACCTTC
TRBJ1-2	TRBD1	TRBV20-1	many	CSARSDREGYYGYTF	TGCAGTGCTAGATCTGACAGGGAGGGTTACTATGGCTACACCTTC
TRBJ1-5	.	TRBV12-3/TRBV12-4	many	CASGPGVEQPQHF	TGTGCCAGCGGTCCGGGCGTGGAACAGCCCCAGCATTTT
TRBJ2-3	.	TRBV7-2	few	CASSYGLNADTQYF	TGTGCCAGCAGCTACGGACTAAACGCAGATACGCAGTATTTT
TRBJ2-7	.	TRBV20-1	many	CSARHPGQRFYEQYF	TGCAGTGCTAGACACCCCGGACAGAGATTCTACGAGCAGTACTTC
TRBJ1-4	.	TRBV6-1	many	CAINERDREKLFF	TGTGCCATCAATGAAAGGGATCGGGAAAAACTGTTTTTT
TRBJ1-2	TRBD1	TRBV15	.	CATSRGQGANYGYTF	TGTGCCACCAGCCGGGGACAGGGCGCTAACTATGGCTACACCTTC
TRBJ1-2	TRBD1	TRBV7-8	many	CASSLTGGGIRWGGYTF	TGTGCCAGCAGCCTTACAGGGGGCGGTATCAGATGGGGTGGCTACACCTTC
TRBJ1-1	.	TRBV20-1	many	CSARSVDRNTEAFF	TGCAGTGCTAGGAGCGTAGACCGTAACACTGAAGCTTTCTTT
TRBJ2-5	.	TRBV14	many	CASSLLSYQETQYF	TGTGCCAGCAGCCTCCTCTCGTACCAAGAGACCCAGTACTTC
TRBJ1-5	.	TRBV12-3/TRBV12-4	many	CASSLTRNQPQHF	TGTGCCAGCAGTTTGACAAGAAATCAGCCCCAGCATTTT
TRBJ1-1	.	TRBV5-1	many	CASSPRGDGMNTEAFF	TGCGCCAGCAGCCCCCGAGGGGACGGCATGAACACTGAAGCTTTCTTT
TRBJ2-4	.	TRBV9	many	CASSVEAGLAKNIQYF	TGTGCCAGCAGCGTAGAGGCGGGGCTAGCCAAAAACATTCAGTACTTC
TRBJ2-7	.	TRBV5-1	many	CASRSEGGSYEQYF	TGCGCCAGCAGATCCGAGGGGGGTTCCTACGAGCAGTACTTC
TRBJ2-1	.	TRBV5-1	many	CASSLERNEQFF	TGCGCCAGCAGCTTGGAACGCAATGAGCAGTTCTTC
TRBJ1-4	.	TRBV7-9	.	CASSPLGGGEKLFF	TGTGCCAGCAGCCCTCTCGGGGGCGGTGAAAAACTGTTTTTT
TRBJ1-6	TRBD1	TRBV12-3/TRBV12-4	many	CASSPGQGARSPLHF	TGTGCCAGCAGCCCCGGACAGGGGGCGAGGTCACCCCTCCACTTT
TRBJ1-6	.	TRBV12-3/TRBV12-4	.	CASSLALGGSPLHF	TGTGCCAGCAGTCTCGCCCTAGGGGGGTCACCCCTCCACTTT
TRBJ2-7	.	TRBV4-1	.	CASSQVGQVSSYEQYF	TGCGCCAGCAGCCAAGTAGGGCAGGTGAGCTCCTACGAGCAGTACTTC
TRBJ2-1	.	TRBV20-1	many	CSAIGRDSLGTQFF	TGCAGTGCTATAGGGCGGGACTCCTTAGGGACGCAGTTCTTC
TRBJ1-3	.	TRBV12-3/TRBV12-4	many	CASGTNRWDTIYF	TGTGCCAGCGGCACTAACCGGTGGGACACCATATATTTT
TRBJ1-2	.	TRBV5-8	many	CASSLAHGYTF	TGTGCCAGCAGCTTGGCCCACGGCTACACCTTC
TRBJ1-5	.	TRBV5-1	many	CASSPQGSGQPQHF	TGCGCCAGCAGCCCACAGGGTTCAGGCCAGCCCCAGCATTTT
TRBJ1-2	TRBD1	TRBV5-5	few	CASSFGTGRSYTF	TGTGCCAGCAGCTTCGGGACAGGAAGGAGCTACACCTTC
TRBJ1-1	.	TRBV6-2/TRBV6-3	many	CASSYRGNTEAFF	TGTGCCAGCAGTTACCGGGGGAACACTGAAGCTTTCTTT
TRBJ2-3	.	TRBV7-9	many	CASSFSKLRDTQYF	TGTGCCAGCAGCTTCTCCAAACTACGAGATACGCAGTATTTT
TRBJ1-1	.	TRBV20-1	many	CSAGLTGAFF	TGCAGTGCAGGTCTGACAGGCGCTTTCTTT
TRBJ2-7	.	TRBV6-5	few	CASSYSVSPYEQYF	TGTGCCAGCAGTTACTCGGTCAGCCCATACGAGCAGTACTTC
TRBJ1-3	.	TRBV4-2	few	CASTQDASSGNTIYF	TGTGCCAGCACCCAGGACGCATCATCTGGAAACACCATATATTTT
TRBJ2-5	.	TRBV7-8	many	CASSLSGSTETQYF	TGTGCCAGCAGCTTAAGCGGCAGCACGGAGACCCAGTACTTC
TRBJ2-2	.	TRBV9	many	CASSVSRVGTGELFF	TGTGCCAGCAGCGTAAGCAGGGTAGGCACCGGGGAGCTGTTTTTT
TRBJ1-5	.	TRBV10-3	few	CAISESTYGNQPQHF	TGTGCCATCAGTGAGTCGACCTATGGCAATCAGCCCCAGCATTTT
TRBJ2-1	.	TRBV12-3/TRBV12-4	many	CASSLVGPQFF	TGTGCCAGCAGTTTAGTAGGGCCCCAGTTCTTC
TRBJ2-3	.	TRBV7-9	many	CASSSLREMGDTQYF	TGTGCCAGCAGCTCCCTACGGGAGATGGGAGATACGCAGTATTTT
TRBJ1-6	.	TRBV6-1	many	CASTNWDVSPLHF	TGTGCCAGCACGAACTGGGATGTTTCACCCCTCCACTTT
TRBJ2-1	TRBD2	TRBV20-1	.	CSARDALAGGRGRNEQFF	TGCAGTGCTAGAGATGCACTAGCGGGAGGGCGGGGGAGGAATGAGCAGTTCTTC
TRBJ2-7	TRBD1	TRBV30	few	CAWTGGGEQYF	TGTGCCTGGACAGGGGGCGGCGAGCAGTACTTC
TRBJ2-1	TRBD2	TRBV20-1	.	CSARDWASGRESSYNEQFF	TGCAGTGCTAGAGATTGGGCTAGCGGGAGGGAGAGCTCCTACAATGAGCAGTTCTTC
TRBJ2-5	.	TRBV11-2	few	CASSPRGGLGETQYF	TGTGCCAGCAGCCCCAGGGGGGGGTTGGGAGAGACCCAGTACTTC
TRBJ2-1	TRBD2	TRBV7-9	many	CASSAGRTSASYNEQFF	TGTGCCAGCAGCGCAGGACGAACTAGCGCCTCCTACAATGAGCAGTTCTTC